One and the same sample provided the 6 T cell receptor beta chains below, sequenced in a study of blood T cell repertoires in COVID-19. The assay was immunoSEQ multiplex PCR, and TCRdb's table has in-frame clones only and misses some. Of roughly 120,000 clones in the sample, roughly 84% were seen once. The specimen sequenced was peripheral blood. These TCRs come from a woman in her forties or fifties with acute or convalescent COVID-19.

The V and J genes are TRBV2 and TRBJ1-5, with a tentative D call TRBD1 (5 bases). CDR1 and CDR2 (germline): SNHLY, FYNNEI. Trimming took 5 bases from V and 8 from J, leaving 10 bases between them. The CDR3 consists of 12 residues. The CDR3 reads CASSLQGKPQHF. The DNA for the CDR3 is TGTGCCAGCAGTCTTCAGGGAAAGCCCCAGCATTTT.

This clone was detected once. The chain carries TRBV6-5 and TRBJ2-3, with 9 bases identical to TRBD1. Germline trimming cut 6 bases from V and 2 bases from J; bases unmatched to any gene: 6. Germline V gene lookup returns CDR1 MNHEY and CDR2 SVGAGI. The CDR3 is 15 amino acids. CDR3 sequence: CASRGQGLVTDTQYF. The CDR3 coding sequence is TGTGCCAGCAGGGGACAGGGATTAGTCACAGATACGCAGTATTTT.

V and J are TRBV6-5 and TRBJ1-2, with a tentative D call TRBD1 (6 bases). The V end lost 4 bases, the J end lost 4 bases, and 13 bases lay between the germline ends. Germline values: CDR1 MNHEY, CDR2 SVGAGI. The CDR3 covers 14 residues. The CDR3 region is CASSSRTDSYGYTF. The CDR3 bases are TGTGCCAGCAGTTCCCGGACAGACAGCTATGGCTACACCTTC.

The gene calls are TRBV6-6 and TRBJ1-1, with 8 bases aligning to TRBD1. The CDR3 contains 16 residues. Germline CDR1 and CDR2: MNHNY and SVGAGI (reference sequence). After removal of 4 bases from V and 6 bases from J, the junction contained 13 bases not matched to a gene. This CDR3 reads CASSLYPGQGGPEAFF. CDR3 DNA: TGTGCCAGCAGTTTATACCCAGGACAGGGTGGGCCTGAAGCTTTCTTT.

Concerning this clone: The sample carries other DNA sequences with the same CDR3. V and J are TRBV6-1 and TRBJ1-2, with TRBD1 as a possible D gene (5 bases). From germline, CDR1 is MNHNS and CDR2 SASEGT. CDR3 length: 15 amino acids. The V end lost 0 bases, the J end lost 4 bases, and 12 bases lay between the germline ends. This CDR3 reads CASSEAGGRGYGYTF. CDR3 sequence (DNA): TGTGCCAGCAGTGAAGCCGGCGGGAGGGGCTATGGCTACACCTTC.

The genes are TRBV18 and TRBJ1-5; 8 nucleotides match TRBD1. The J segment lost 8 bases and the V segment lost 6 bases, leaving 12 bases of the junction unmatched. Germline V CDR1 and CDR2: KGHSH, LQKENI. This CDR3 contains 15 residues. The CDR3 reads CASSSDRARGEPQHF. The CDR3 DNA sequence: TGTGCCAGCTCTTCGGACAGGGCCCGAGGGGAGCCCCAGCATTTT. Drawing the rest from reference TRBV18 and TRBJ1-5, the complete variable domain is NAGVMQNPRHLVRRRGQEARLRCSPMKGHSHVYWYRQLPEEGLKFMVYLQKENIIDESGMPKERFSAEFPKEGPSILRIQQVVRGDSAAYFCASSSDRARGEPQHFGDGTRLSIL.